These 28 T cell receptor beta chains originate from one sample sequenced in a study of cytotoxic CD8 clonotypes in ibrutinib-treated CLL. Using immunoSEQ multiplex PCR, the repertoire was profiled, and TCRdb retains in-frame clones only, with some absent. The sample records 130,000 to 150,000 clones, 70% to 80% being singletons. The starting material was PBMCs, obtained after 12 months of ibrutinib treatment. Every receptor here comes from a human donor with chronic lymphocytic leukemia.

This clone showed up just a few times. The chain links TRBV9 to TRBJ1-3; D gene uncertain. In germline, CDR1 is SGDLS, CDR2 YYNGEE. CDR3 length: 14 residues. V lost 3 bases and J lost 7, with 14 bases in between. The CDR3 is CASSAEAGVNTIYF. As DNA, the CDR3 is TGTGCCAGCAGCGCGGAGGCTGGGGTCAACACCATATATTTT.

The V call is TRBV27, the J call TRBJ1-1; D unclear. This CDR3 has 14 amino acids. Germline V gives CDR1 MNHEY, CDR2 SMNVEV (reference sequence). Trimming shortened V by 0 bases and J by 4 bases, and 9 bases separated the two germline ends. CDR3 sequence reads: CASSLSFSSTEAFF. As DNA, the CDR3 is TGTGCCAGCAGTTTATCGTTTAGTTCCACTGAAGCTTTCTTT.

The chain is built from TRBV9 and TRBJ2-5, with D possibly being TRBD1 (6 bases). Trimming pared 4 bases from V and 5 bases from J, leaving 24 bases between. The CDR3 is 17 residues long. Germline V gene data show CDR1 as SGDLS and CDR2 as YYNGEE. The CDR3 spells CASSTGNRELRRETQYF. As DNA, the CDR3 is TGTGCCAGCAGCACTGGGAACAGGGAACTTAGGAGGGAGACCCAGTACTTC.

CDR3 in amino acids: CASSKGLAGVYEQYF. The CDR3 DNA reads TGTGCCAGCAGCAAGGGACTAGCGGGAGTCTACGAGCAGTACTTC. The J gene is TRBJ2-7, the V gene TRBV7-2; 14 positions match TRBD2. Looked up from germline, CDR1 is SGHTA and CDR2 is FQGNSA. Unmatched junction bases numbered 3, after V lost 5 bases and J lost 3 bases. The CDR3 contains 15 residues.

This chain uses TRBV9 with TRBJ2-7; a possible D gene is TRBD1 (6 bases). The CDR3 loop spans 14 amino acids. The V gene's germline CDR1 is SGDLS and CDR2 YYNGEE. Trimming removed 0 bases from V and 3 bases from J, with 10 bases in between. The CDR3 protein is CASSVAGQSYEQYF. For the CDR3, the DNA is TGTGCCAGCAGCGTAGCCGGACAGAGCTACGAGCAGTACTTC.

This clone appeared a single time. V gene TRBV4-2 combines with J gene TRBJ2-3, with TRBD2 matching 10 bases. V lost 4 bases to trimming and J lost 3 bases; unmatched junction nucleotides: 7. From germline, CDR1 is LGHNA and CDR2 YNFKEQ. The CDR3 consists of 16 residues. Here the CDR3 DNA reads TGTGCCAGCAGCCTAGAACTAGCGGGAAGTACAGATACGCAGTATTTT. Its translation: CASSLELAGSTDTQYF.

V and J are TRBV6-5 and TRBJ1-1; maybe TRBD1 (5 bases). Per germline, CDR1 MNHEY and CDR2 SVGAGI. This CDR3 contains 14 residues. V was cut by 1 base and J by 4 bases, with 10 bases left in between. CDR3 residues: CASSYWGEGTEAFF. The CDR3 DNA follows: TGTGCCAGCAGTTACTGGGGGGAAGGCACTGAAGCTTTCTTT.

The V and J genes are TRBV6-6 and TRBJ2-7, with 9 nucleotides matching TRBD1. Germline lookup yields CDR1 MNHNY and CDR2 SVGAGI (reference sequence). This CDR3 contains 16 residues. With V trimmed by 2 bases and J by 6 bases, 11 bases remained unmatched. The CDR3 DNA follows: TGTGCCAGCAGTTACCCCGCGACAGGGGGGCAGGGCGAGCAGTACTTC. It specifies CASSYPATGGQGEQYF.

The chain's CDR3 is CASSEIWGLLDRTEAFF. CDR3 nucleotide sequence: TGTGCCAGCAGTGAAATCTGGGGTCTACTCGATCGCACTGAAGCTTTCTTT. The chain joins TRBV6-1 to TRBJ1-1, with unresolved D. V was cut by 2 bases and J by 4 bases, with 20 bases left in between. CDR3 length: 17 amino acids. The germline V gene has CDR1 MNHNS and CDR2 SASEGT.

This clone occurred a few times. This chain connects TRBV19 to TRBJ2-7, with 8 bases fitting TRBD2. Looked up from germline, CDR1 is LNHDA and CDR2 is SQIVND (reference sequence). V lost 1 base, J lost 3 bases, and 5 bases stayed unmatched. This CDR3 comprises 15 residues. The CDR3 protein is CASSIGGSGIYEQYF. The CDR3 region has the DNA TGTGCCAGTAGTATAGGCGGTAGCGGGATCTACGAGCAGTACTTC.

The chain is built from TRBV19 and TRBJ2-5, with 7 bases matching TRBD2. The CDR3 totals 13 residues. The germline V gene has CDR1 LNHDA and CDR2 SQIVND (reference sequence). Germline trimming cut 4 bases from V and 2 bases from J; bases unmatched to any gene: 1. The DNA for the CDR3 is TGTGCCAGTAGTAGGACTAGACAAGAGACCCAGTACTTC. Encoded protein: CASSRTRQETQYF.

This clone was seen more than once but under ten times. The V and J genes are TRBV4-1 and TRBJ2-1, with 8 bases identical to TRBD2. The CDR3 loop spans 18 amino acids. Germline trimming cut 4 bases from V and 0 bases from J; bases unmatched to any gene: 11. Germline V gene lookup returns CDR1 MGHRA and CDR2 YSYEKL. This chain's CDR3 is CASSPRGGLGLSYNEQFF. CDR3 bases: TGCGCCAGCAGCCCTCGGGGGGGACTTGGGCTCTCCTACAATGAGCAGTTCTTC.

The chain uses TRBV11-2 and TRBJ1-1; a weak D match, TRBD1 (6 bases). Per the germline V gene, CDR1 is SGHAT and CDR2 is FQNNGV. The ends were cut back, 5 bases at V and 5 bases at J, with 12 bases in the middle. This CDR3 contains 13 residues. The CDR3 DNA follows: TGTGCCAGCAGCAGAAGGGGGGAGACTGAAGCTTTCTTT. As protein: CASSRRGETEAFF. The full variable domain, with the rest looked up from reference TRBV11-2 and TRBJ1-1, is EAGVAQSPRYKIIEKRQSVAFWCNPISGHATLYWYQQILGQGPKLLIQFQNNGVVDDSQLPKDRFSAERLKGVDSTLKIQPAKLEDSAVYLCASSRRGETEAFFGQGTRLTVV.

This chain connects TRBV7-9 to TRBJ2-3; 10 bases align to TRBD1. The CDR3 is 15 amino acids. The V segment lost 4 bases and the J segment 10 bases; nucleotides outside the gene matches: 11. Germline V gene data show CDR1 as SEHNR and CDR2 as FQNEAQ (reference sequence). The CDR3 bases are TGTGCCAGCAGCTCCGGGACAGGGGTCTTAATGGCGCAGTATTTT. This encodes CASSSGTGVLMAQYF.

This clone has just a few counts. Written as DNA, the CDR3 is TGTGCCAGCAGCTTAACGACTAGCGGGAGTTATGAGCAGTTCTTC. Translating it yields CASSLTTSGSYEQFF. The chain joins TRBV7-8 to TRBJ2-1, with TRBD2 matching 12 bases. Unmatched junction bases numbered 4, after V lost 2 bases and J lost 8 bases. Germline loops: CDR1 SGHVS, CDR2 FQNEAQ. The CDR3 consists of 15 residues.

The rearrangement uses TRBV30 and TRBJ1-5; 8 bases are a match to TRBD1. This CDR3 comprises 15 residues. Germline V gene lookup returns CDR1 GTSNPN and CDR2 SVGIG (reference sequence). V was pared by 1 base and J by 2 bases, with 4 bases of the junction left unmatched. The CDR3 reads CAWSDRDRRNQPQHF. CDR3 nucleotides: TGTGCCTGGAGTGACCGGGACAGGCGCAATCAGCCCCAGCATTTT.

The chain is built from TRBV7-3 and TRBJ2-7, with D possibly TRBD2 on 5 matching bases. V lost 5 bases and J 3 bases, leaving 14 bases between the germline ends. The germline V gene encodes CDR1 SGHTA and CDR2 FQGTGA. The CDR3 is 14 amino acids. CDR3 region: CASSPSGNRYEQYF. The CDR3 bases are TGTGCCAGCAGCCCGAGCGGAAACCGCTACGAGCAGTACTTC.

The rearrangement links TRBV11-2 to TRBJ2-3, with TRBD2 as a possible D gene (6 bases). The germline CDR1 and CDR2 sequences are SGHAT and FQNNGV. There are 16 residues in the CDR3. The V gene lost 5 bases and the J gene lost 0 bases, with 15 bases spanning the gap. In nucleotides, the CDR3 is TGTGCCAGCAGCCCCCGGGGGAGGCTCAGCACAGATACGCAGTATTTT. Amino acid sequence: CASSPRGRLSTDTQYF.

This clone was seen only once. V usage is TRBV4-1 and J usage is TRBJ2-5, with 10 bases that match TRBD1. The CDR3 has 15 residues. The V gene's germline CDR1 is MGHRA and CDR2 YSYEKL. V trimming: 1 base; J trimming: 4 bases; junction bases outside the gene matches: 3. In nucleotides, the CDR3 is TGCGCCAGCAGCCAAGGACAGGGGGCAGGAGAGACCCAGTACTTC. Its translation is CASSQGQGAGETQYF.

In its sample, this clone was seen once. CDR3 residues: CASNTDRATGELFF. CDR3 DNA sequence: TGTGCCAGCAACACGGACAGGGCCACCGGGGAGCTGTTTTTT. This chain links TRBV7-9 with TRBJ2-2; 8 nucleotides align to TRBD1. The V gene end was trimmed by 7 bases and the J gene end by 4 bases; junction bases not matched to a gene: 5. Germline V gives CDR1 SEHNR, CDR2 FQNEAQ (reference sequence). The CDR3 has 14 residues.

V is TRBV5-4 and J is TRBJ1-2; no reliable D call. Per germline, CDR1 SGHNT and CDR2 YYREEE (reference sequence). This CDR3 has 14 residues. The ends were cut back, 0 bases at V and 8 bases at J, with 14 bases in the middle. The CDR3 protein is CASSLARNAGGYTF. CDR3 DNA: TGTGCCAGCAGCTTGGCCAGGAACGCGGGCGGCTACACCTTC.

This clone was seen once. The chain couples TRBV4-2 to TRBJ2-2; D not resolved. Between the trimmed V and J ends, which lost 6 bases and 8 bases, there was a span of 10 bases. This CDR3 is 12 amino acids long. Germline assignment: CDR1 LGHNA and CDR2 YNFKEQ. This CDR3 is CASSELGGELFF. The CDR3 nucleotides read TGTGCCAGCAGTGAATTGGGAGGGGAGCTGTTTTTT.

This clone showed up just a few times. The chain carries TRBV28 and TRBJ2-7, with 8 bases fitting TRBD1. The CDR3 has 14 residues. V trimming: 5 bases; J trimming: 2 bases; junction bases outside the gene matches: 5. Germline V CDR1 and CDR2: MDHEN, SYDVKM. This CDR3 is CASSRTGYPYEQYF. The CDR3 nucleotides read TGTGCCAGCAGTCGGACAGGGTATCCCTACGAGCAGTACTTC.

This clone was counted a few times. CDR3 residues: CASSNRDRGYNQPQHF. CDR3 nucleotide sequence: TGTGCCAGTAGTAACCGGGACAGGGGGTACAATCAGCCCCAGCATTTT. The chain recombines TRBV19 with TRBJ1-5, with 11 bases fitting TRBD1. CDR1 is LNHDA, CDR2 SQIVND, per germline (reference sequence). The CDR3 consists of 16 residues. V lost 4 bases and J lost 3; bases outside the gene matches: 5.

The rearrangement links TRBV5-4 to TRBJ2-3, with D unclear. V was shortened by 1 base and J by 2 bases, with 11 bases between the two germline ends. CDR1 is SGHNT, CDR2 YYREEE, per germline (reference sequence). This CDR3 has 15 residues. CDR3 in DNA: TGTGCCAGCAGCTTGACGGAGCCGTTCACAGATACGCAGTATTTT. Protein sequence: CASSLTEPFTDTQYF.

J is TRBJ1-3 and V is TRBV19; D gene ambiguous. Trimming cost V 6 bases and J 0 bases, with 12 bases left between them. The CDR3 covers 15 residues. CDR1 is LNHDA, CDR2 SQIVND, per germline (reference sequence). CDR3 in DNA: TGTGCCAGTAGCTCGACCCAAAGCTCTGGAAACACCATATATTTT. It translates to CASSSTQSSGNTIYF.

The CDR3 nucleotides are TGCACCACCGACAAGGGAGCCTACGAGCAGTACTTC. This gives the protein CTTDKGAYEQYF. This chain links TRBV1 with TRBJ2-7; the table's D call, TRBD2, has no DNA check behind it. TRBV1 is a listed pseudogene. CDR3 length equals 12 residues.

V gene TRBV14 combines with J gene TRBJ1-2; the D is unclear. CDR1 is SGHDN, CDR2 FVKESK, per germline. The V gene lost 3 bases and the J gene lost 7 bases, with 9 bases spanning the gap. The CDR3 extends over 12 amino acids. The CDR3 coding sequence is TGTGCCAGCAGCCACGCGGCCTCTGGCTACACCTTC. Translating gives CASSHAASGYTF.